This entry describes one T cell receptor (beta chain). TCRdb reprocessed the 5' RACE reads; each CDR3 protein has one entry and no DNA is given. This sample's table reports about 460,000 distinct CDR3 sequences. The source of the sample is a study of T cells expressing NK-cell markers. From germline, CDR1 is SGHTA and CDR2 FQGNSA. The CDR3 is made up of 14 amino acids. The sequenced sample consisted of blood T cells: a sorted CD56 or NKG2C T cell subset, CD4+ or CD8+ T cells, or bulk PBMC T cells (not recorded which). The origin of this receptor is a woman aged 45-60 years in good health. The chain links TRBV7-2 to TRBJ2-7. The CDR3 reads CASSLGYGSDEQYF.